One sample yielded the 27 T cell receptor beta chains listed below, sequenced in a study of shared clonotypes between healthy human individuals. CD45RO-negative CD8 cells positively selected for CCR7 made up the naive population, which excluded terminally differentiated effector memory CD45RA+ cells. Assay used: immunoSEQ multiplex PCR; TCRdb lists only in-frame clones, some missing. This repertoire shows millions of clones, roughly 91% found once; its top ten account for 1.5% to 2%. Sequencing input: naive CD8+ T cells from PBMCs. The receptors here all came from a man between 18 and 29 years old in good health. Some clones in this sample may be carry-over from other donors' samples.

CDR3 in amino acids: CASRTSGRVADTQYF. The CDR3 coding sequence is TGTGCCAGTAGGACTAGCGGGAGGGTGGCGGATACGCAGTATTTT. The chain combines TRBV19 with TRBJ2-3, with 14 bases lining up with TRBD2. The CDR3 spans 15 residues. In germline, CDR1 is LNHDA, CDR2 SQIVND (reference sequence). J lost 6 bases, V lost 6 bases, and 5 bases had no gene match.

V usage is TRBV28 and J usage is TRBJ2-6; D possibly corresponds to TRBD2 (6 bases). Germline CDR1 and CDR2: MDHEN and SYDVKM. Trimming removed 0 bases from V and 0 bases from J, with 6 bases in between. The CDR3 has 16 residues. CDR3 DNA: TGTGCCAGCAGTTTATGGGGACTCTCTGGGGCCAACGTCCTGACTTTC. Amino acids: CASSLWGLSGANVLTF.

The rearrangement joins TRBV19 to TRBJ1-1, with TRBD1 matching over 9 bases. There are 16 residues in the CDR3. In germline, CDR1 is LNHDA, CDR2 SQIVND (reference sequence). The V gene end was trimmed by 8 bases and the J gene end by 3 bases; junction bases not matched to a gene: 13. CDR3 nucleotides: TGTGCCAGTCTACGCCGGGACAGGGTCTTTGACACTGAAGCTTTCTTT. Translating gives CASLRRDRVFDTEAFF. Drawing the rest from reference TRBV19 and TRBJ1-1, the complete variable domain is DGGITQSPKYLFRKEGQNVTLSCEQNLNHDAMYWYRQDPGQGLRLIYYSQIVNDFQKGDIAEGYSVSREKKESFPLTVTSAQKNPTAFYLCASLRRDRVFDTEAFFGQGTRLTVV.

The chain uses TRBV19 and TRBJ1-1; 8 bases align to TRBD1. Germline assignment: CDR1 LNHDA and CDR2 SQIVND (reference sequence). The V segment lost 9 bases and the J segment 0 bases; nucleotides outside the gene matches: 3. The CDR3 has 13 amino acids. The CDR3 DNA sequence: TGTGCCAGCATGACAGGGGTGAACACTGAAGCTTTCTTT. Translation gives CASMTGVNTEAFF.

CDR3 in amino acids: CASYRWTEAFF. Here the CDR3 DNA reads TGTGCCAGTTACCGGTGGACTGAAGCTTTCTTT. V gene TRBV28 combines with J gene TRBJ1-1; D is undetermined. V lost 9 bases to trimming and J lost 5 bases, with 10 bases between them. The germline gives CDR1 MDHEN, CDR2 SYDVKM. This CDR3 comprises 11 residues.

The V gene is TRBV6-1, the J gene TRBJ2-7; unclear D gene. The germline V gene has CDR1 MNHNS and CDR2 SASEGT. V was pared by 6 bases and J by 6 bases, with 9 bases between. The CDR3 runs to 11 residues. CDR3 coding DNA: TGTGCCAGCAGGGATGGCGGCGAGCAGTACTTC. Encoded protein: CASRDGGEQYF.

With regard to this clone: Other DNA sequences in this sample translate to the same CDR3. The genes are TRBV25-1 and TRBJ1-5; D gene unclear. V was cut by 0 bases and J by 6 bases, with 3 bases left in between. Germline assignment: CDR1 MGHDK and CDR2 SYGVNS. The CDR3 sequence is 12 residues long. The CDR3 DNA follows: TGTGCCAGCAGTGAATATGGTCAGCCCCAGCATTTT. It yields the protein CASSEYGQPQHF.

This rearrangement joins TRBV7-9 to TRBJ1-2; TRBD1 might be the D (5 bases). Trimming pared 4 bases from V and 5 bases from J, leaving 17 bases between. The CDR3 covers 15 residues. CDR1 is SEHNR, CDR2 FQNEAQ, per germline (reference sequence). The CDR3 is CASSSRDLQIYGYTF. The CDR3 DNA reads as TGTGCCAGCAGCTCCCGGGACTTACAGATTTATGGCTACACCTTC. The full variable domain, in which reference TRBV7-9 and TRBJ1-2 provide the parts outside the CDR3, is DTGVSQNPRHKITKRGQNVTFRCDPISEHNRLYWYRQTLGQGPEFLTYFQNEAQLEKSRLLSDRFSAERPKGSFSTLEIQRTEQGDSAMYLCASSSRDLQIYGYTFGSGTRLTVV.

The chain links TRBV11-2 to TRBJ2-7; D is unclear. Trimming pared 4 bases from V and 6 bases from J, leaving 7 bases between. This CDR3 spans 11 amino acids. Germline assignment: CDR1 SGHAT and CDR2 FQNNGV. The CDR3 spells CASSSRPEQYF. The CDR3, as DNA: TGTGCCAGCAGCTCCCGCCCCGAGCAGTACTTC. The variable domain in full, completed from reference TRBV11-2 and TRBJ2-7, reads EAGVAQSPRYKIIEKRQSVAFWCNPISGHATLYWYQQILGQGPKLLIQFQNNGVVDDSQLPKDRFSAERLKGVDSTLKIQPAKLEDSAVYLCASSSRPEQYFGPGTRLTVT.

V gene TRBV7-7 combines with J gene TRBJ2-1, with TRBD2 as a possible D gene (6 bases). V was cut by 1 base and J by 5 bases, with 15 bases left in between. The CDR3 length is 16 residues. Germline assignment: CDR1 SSHAT and CDR2 FNYEAQ (reference sequence). Here the CDR3 reads CASSLGGGGIDNEQFF. CDR3 DNA sequence: TGTGCCAGCAGCTTAGGGGGAGGCGGGATCGACAATGAGCAGTTCTTC.

V usage is TRBV19 and J usage is TRBJ2-1; no definite D call. The ends were cut back, 3 bases at V and 2 bases at J, with 11 bases in the middle. The germline CDR1 and CDR2 sequences are LNHDA and SQIVND (reference sequence). The CDR3 totals 15 residues. CDR3 residues: CASSISAAAYNEQFF. CDR3 coding DNA: TGTGCCAGTAGTATCTCTGCCGCCGCCTACAATGAGCAGTTCTTC. The entire variable domain, with the rest obtained from reference TRBV19 and TRBJ2-1, is as follows: DGGITQSPKYLFRKEGQNVTLSCEQNLNHDAMYWYRQDPGQGLRLIYYSQIVNDFQKGDIAEGYSVSREKKESFPLTVTSAQKNPTAFYLCASSISAAAYNEQFFGPGTRLTVL.

The chain carries TRBV11-3 and TRBJ2-2; D call uncertain. The V and J ends lost 6 bases and 2 bases respectively, with 7 bases between them. The CDR3 spans 13 residues. In germline, CDR1 is SGHNT, CDR2 YENEEA. The CDR3 region is CASRRYNTGELFF. CDR3 coding DNA: TGTGCCAGCAGGAGATACAACACCGGGGAGCTGTTTTTT.

The chain couples TRBV9 to TRBJ1-3; D is possibly TRBD1 (6 bases). CDR3 length equals 17 residues. V lost 4 bases, J lost 0 bases, and 17 bases lay in between. Germline V CDR1 and CDR2: SGDLS, YYNGEE. CDR3 in amino acids: CASSLHKQGLSGNTIYF. The CDR3 nucleotides read TGTGCCAGCAGCCTTCACAAACAGGGTCTCTCTGGAAACACCATATATTTT.

The chain carries TRBV28 and TRBJ2-2, with 7 bases identical to TRBD2. Per the germline V gene, CDR1 is MDHEN and CDR2 is SYDVKM. CDR3 length equals 15 residues. V lost 6 bases, J lost 2 bases, and 6 bases stayed unmatched. Here the CDR3 DNA reads TGTGCCAGCAGGACCCCTAGCGGAAACACCGGGGAGCTGTTTTTT. As protein: CASRTPSGNTGELFF.

The table lists this clone with a count of one. The V call is TRBV28, the J call TRBJ1-1, with D unresolved. CDR3 size: 15 residues. V shed 2 bases and J shed 0 bases, with 10 bases lying between them. Germline CDR1 MDHEN, CDR2 SYDVKM. CDR3 residues: CASSLLGYMNTEAFF. In DNA, the CDR3 is TGTGCCAGCAGTTTACTTGGGTACATGAACACTGAAGCTTTCTTT. Full variable domain (remainder filled in from reference TRBV28 and TRBJ1-1): DVKVTQSSRYLVKRTGEKVFLECVQDMDHENMFWYRQDPGLGLRLIYFSYDVKMKEKGDIPEGYSVSREKKERFSLILESASTNQTSMYLCASSLLGYMNTEAFFGQGTRLTVV.

This chain links TRBV5-8 with TRBJ2-7; the D gene is possibly TRBD1 (6 bases). The V and J ends lost 4 bases and 2 bases respectively, with 13 bases between them. The germline V gene has CDR1 SGHTS and CDR2 YDEGEE. The CDR3 has 14 amino acids. The CDR3 nucleotides read TGTGCCAGCAGCCAGAACAGGGCTGCCTACGAGCAGTACTTC. This translates into CASSQNRAAYEQYF.

The gene calls are TRBV5-1 and TRBJ2-2, with 7 bases matching TRBD2. V dropped 1 base and J dropped 8; count of bases not matched to a gene: 17. This CDR3 has 18 amino acids. CDR1 is SGHRS, CDR2 YFSETQ, per germline. The CDR3 sequence: CASSLSLPGGVPSGELFF. The DNA of the CDR3 is TGCGCCAGCAGCTTGTCCCTCCCGGGAGGAGTGCCATCTGGGGAGCTGTTTTTT.

The V gene is TRBV6-5, the J gene TRBJ1-1, with D tentatively TRBD1 (5 bases). The germline V gene has CDR1 MNHEY and CDR2 SVGAGI. Between the trimmed V and J ends, which lost 2 bases and 5 bases, there was a span of 15 bases. The CDR3 covers 15 residues. CDR3 bases: TGTGCCAGCAGTTACAATATGCAGGGAGGAACTGAAGCTTTCTTT. Protein sequence: CASSYNMQGGTEAFF.

This chain links TRBV5-1 with TRBJ2-7; TRBD1 agrees at 7 bases. V gave up 0 bases and J gave up 3 bases; unmatched junction bases: 15. Germline V lookup: CDR1 SGHRS, CDR2 YFSETQ. The CDR3 totals 18 residues. In DNA form, the CDR3 reads TGCGCCAGCAGCTTGGCCTCTTTGCGGACAGGCGGCATCTACGAGCAGTACTTC. The encoded protein is CASSLASLRTGGIYEQYF.

The chain couples TRBV7-9 to TRBJ2-7; maybe TRBD2 (5 bases). CDR3 length: 16 residues. The germline V gene encodes CDR1 SEHNR and CDR2 FQNEAQ (reference sequence). With 8 bases removed from V and 4 bases from J, the gap between germline ends came to 24 bases. CDR3 amino acids: CASSSSGMDSSYEQYF. CDR3 in DNA: TGTGCCAGCTCATCTTCTGGTATGGACTCGTCTTACGAGCAGTACTTC. Combining the CDR3 with reference TRBV7-9 and TRBJ2-7 gives the whole variable domain DTGVSQNPRHKITKRGQNVTFRCDPISEHNRLYWYRQTLGQGPEFLTYFQNEAQLEKSRLLSDRFSAERPKGSFSTLEIQRTEQGDSAMYLCASSSSGMDSSYEQYFGPGTRLTVT.

The chain is built from TRBV7-2 and TRBJ1-2; TRBD1 matches 8 bases. Germline CDR1 reads SGHTA; CDR2 reads FQGNSA. V lost 5 bases to trimming and J lost 2 bases; unmatched junction nucleotides: 10. The CDR3 totals 16 residues. CDR3 in amino acids: CASSPRMTGENYGYTF. The CDR3 DNA follows: TGTGCCAGCAGCCCGAGGATGACAGGGGAAAACTATGGCTACACCTTC.

This clone has only one observation. V and J are TRBV29-1 and TRBJ2-7; 10 bases are shared with TRBD1. Germline V lookup: CDR1 SQVTM, CDR2 ANQGSEA. Losses at the gene ends were 0 bases for V and 7 bases for J; bases not matched to a gene: 9. There are 15 residues in the CDR3. The CDR3: CSVEETGTGVGEQYF. For the CDR3, the DNA is TGCAGCGTTGAAGAAACCGGGACAGGGGTTGGGGAGCAGTACTTC.

The chain uses TRBV25-1 and TRBJ1-4, with TRBD1 as a possible D gene (5 bases). Looked up from germline, CDR1 is MGHDK and CDR2 is SYGVNS. The CDR3 is made up of 15 amino acids. The ends were cut back, 0 bases at V and 6 bases at J, with 11 bases in the middle. The CDR3 protein is CASSEYAGGYEKLFF. CDR3 in DNA: TGTGCCAGCAGTGAATATGCGGGGGGGTATGAAAAACTGTTTTTT. The full variable domain, its missing parts supplied by reference TRBV25-1 and TRBJ1-4, is EADIYQTPRYLVIGTGKKITLECSQTMGHDKMYWYQQDPGMELHLIHYSYGVNSTEKGDLSSESTVSRIRTEHFPLTLESARPSHTSQYLCASSEYAGGYEKLFFGSGTQLSVL.

The table lists this clone with a count of one. The rearrangement links TRBV6-1 to TRBJ1-2, with a possible D match to TRBD1 (5 bases). The V gene lost 4 bases and the J gene lost 3 bases, with 18 bases spanning the gap. The CDR3 has 16 residues. The germline V gene has CDR1 MNHNS and CDR2 SASEGT. As DNA, the CDR3 is TGTGCCAGCAGTGCAGGGATTGGAAGGGGAGACTATGGCTACACCTTC. Encoded protein: CASSAGIGRGDYGYTF.

V gene TRBV5-4 combines with J gene TRBJ2-1; D is perhaps TRBD2 (6 bases). The CDR3 runs to 18 residues. V gave up 1 base and J gave up 3 bases, with 20 bases separating them. Germline lookup yields CDR1 SGHNT and CDR2 YYREEE (reference sequence). This CDR3 reads CASSLPIGNEGGYNEQFF. The CDR3 bases are TGTGCCAGCAGCTTGCCGATCGGTAACGAGGGAGGCTACAATGAGCAGTTCTTC.

The chain recombines TRBV6-5 with TRBJ1-2; tentative D call: TRBD1 (5 bases). Per the germline V gene, CDR1 is MNHEY and CDR2 is SVGAGI. The CDR3 totals 16 residues. The V end was cut by 4 bases, the J end by 3 bases, with 18 bases between. The CDR3 nucleotides read TGTGCCAGCAGTTTGACCCGGGACGACGTGTACTATGGCTACACCTTC. It specifies CASSLTRDDVYYGYTF.

This clone has only one observation. The chain employs TRBV30 and TRBJ2-1, with D possibly matching TRBD2 (5 bases). Germline lookup yields CDR1 GTSNPN and CDR2 SVGIG (reference sequence). V gave up 3 bases and J gave up 9 bases, with 12 bases separating them. This CDR3 has 12 amino acids. In DNA form, the CDR3 reads TGTGCCTGGAGAGAGGGTGCGGGTGAGCAGTTCTTC. Its protein is CAWREGAGEQFF.